This T cell receptor (beta chain) emerged from a study of T cells in Graves' hyperthyroidism and ophthalmopathy. It was RNA transcripts that yielded the amplified TCR beta CDR3 regions. Researchers ran a first-round RT-PCR on the TCR CDR3 using the HTBI primer set. One entry per CDR3 protein results from TCRdb running MiXCR on the multiplex PCR reads. The table has a few hundred thousand distinct CDR3 sequences, roughly 45% seen once. Germline CDR1 reads MNHEY; CDR2 reads SVGAGI. V was shortened by 0 bases and J by 4 bases, with 9 bases between the two germline ends. The CDR3 length is 14 residues. The V gene is TRBV6-5, the J gene TRBJ1-2, with D possibly matching TRBD1 (6 bases). Sequenced: peripheral blood or thyroid tissue (not recorded which). The sequence derives from an adult woman with Graves' disease, either hyperthyroidism or ophthalmopathy (not recorded which). The DNA of the CDR3 is TGTGCCAGCAGTTACTCTGGACAGTCCTATGGCTACACCTTC. Translated, it gives CASSYSGQSYGYTF.